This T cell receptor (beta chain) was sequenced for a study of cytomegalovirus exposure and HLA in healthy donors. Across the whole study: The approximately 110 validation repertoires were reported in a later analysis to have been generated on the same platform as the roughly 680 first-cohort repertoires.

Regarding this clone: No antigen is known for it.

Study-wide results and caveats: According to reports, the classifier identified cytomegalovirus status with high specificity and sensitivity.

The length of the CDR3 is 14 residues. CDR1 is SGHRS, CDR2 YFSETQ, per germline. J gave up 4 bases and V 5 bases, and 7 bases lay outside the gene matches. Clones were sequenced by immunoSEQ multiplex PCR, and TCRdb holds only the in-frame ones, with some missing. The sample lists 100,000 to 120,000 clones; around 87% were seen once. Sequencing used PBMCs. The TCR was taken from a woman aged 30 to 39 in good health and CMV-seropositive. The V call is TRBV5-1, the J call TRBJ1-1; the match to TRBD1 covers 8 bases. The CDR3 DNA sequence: TGCGCCAGCAGGATTCCGGACAGGGCCACTGAAGCTTTCTTT. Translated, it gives CASRIPDRATEAFF.